This T cell receptor beta chain was captured by sequencing in a study of metastatic and nonmetastatic thyroid tumors. Study overall: Comparative analysis of repertoires was undertaken across blood and tumor or nodule tissue obtained from malignant and benign thyroid patients. Study-wide results and limits: Significantly greater TCR beta diversity was reportedly found in malignant thyroid tumors than in benign nodules (in blood and tumor).

TCRdb re-processed the PCR reads through MiXCR. The sample yields about 25,000 clones, under 25% seen once. This clone occurred many times. Antigen: not known. Patients had received no treatment of any kind before thyroid surgery. V lost 3 bases, J lost 0 bases, and 5 bases stayed unmatched. Germline assignment: CDR1 SGDLS and CDR2 YYNGEE. CDR3 length equals 15 residues. This TCR was sampled from a male donor with papillary thyroid cancer or a benign thyroid nodule (not recorded which). Some clones in this sample may be carry-over from other donors' samples. Material: blood. This chain uses TRBV9 with TRBJ2-7; 8 nucleotides align to TRBD2. CDR3 residues: CASSALAGSSYEQYF. Here the CDR3 DNA reads TGTGCCAGCAGCGCCTTAGCGGGGAGCTCCTACGAGCAGTACTTC.